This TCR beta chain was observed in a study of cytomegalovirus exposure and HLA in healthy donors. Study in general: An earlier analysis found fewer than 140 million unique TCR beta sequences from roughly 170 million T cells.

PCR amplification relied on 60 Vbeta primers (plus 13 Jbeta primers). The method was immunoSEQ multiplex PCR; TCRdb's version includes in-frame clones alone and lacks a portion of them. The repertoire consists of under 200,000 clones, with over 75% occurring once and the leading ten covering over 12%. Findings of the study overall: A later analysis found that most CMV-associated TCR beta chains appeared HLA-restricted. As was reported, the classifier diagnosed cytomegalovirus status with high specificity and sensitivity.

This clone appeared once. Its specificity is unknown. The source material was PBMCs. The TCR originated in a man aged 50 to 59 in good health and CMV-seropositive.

CDR3 sequence: CASSVNREGYEQYF. The CDR3 DNA is TGTGCCAGCAGCGTTAACAGGGAGGGCTACGAGCAGTACTTC. V and J are TRBV9 and TRBJ2-7, with a weak D call TRBD2 (7 bases). The V gene lost 2 bases and the J gene lost 3 bases, with 12 bases spanning the gap. The CDR3 runs 14 residues. The germline gives CDR1 SGDLS, CDR2 YYNGEE.